This T cell receptor beta chain was recorded in a study of control samples from healthy donors and cancer patients. The repertoire was sequenced with immunoSEQ multiplex PCR; TCRdb's copy has only in-frame clones and lacks some. The table lists more than 75,000 clones, just under 90% of them singletons. The CDR3 contains 16 residues. The germline V gene encodes CDR1 MGHDK and CDR2 SYGVNS. The V gene end was trimmed by 2 bases and the J gene end by 2 bases; junction bases not matched to a gene: 6. The chain recombines TRBV25-1 with TRBJ2-3, with 8 bases matching TRBD2. The sequenced material came from blood. This sequence originates from a man aged 50-59 years in good health. The CDR3 region is CASSEVAGGLTDTQYF. DNA of the CDR3: TGTGCCAGCAGTGAAGTTGCGGGGGGACTCACAGATACGCAGTATTTT.